A selection of T cell receptor beta chains follows, all from one sample in a study of OX40 agonist ivuxolimab in advanced cancers. The protocol was immunoSEQ multiplex PCR, while the TCRdb copy is restricted to in-frame clones and leaves out a portion. The sample consists of over 85,000 clones, 80% to 90% of them appearing once. Sequences were derived from CD4+ or CD8+ T cells sorted from blood, sampled in a trial of the OX40 agonist ivuxolimab. The receptors originated from an adult with an advanced solid tumor such as melanoma, head and neck, liver or kidney cancer. Both conserved end residues are part of each CDR3. Each record gives: V gene, D gene, J gene, clone size, CDR3 protein, CDR3 DNA. The D gene is left open where the match is weak. Size values are once, few and many counts, or a class for expanded clones, and some rows have none.

TRBV9	.	TRBJ2-3	.	CASSVGADTQYF	TGTGCCAGCAGCGTAGGAGCAGATACGCAGTATTTT
TRBV6-6	TRBD2	TRBJ2-7	.	CASRDSGRLYEQYF	TGTGCCAGCAGAGATAGCGGGAGGCTCTACGAGCAGTACTTC
TRBV25-1	.	TRBJ1-5	.	CASSPTGNNQPQHF	TGTGCCAGCAGCCCCACGGGAAACAATCAGCCCCAGCATTTT
TRBV4-3	.	TRBJ1-6	once	CASSQDLVRTDNSPLHF	TGCGCCAGCAGCCAAGATCTAGTAAGGACAGATAATTCACCCCTCCACTTT
TRBV9	.	TRBJ2-2	.	CASSPRDSREDTGELFF	TGTGCCAGCAGCCCGAGGGACTCGAGGGAGGATACCGGGGAGCTGTTTTTT
TRBV7-9	.	TRBJ2-3	.	CASSAQHSTDTQYF	TGTGCCAGCAGCGCACAGCACAGCACAGATACGCAGTATTTT
TRBV27	.	TRBJ2-2	.	CASSFELNGPGELFF	TGTGCCAGCAGTTTCGAACTGAACGGCCCCGGGGAGCTGTTTTTT
TRBV7-2	TRBD2	TRBJ2-1	.	CASSLGSGGAGSYNEQFF	TGTGCCAGCAGCTTAGGTAGCGGGGGGGCGGGTTCCTACAATGAGCAGTTCTTC
TRBV2	.	TRBJ2-5	once	CASSGTQGAQETQYF	TGTGCCAGCTCGGGAACACAGGGCGCTCAAGAGACCCAGTACTTC
TRBV7-8	TRBD1	TRBJ1-5	once	CASSPRGQGASNQPQHF	TGTGCCAGCAGCCCCCGGGGTCAGGGGGCTTCCAATCAGCCCCAGCATTTT
TRBV4-3	.	TRBJ1-6	.	CASSQDPRANSPLHF	TGCGCCAGCAGCCAAGACCCCCGGGCAAATTCACCCCTCCACTTT
TRBV11-2	.	TRBJ2-7	.	CASSLGPPRHEQYF	TGTGCCAGCAGCTTAGGGCCCCCCAGACACGAGCAGTACTTC
TRBV6-6	.	TRBJ1-2	.	CASSTLTEPNYGYTF	TGTGCCAGCAGTACGCTGACAGAGCCTAACTATGGCTACACCTTC
TRBV4-2	.	TRBJ1-2	.	CASSQERERGGYTF	TGTGCCAGCAGCCAAGAGAGGGAACGGGGCGGCTACACCTTC
TRBV19	.	TRBJ2-2	.	CASSKGPGSGELFF	TGTGCCAGTAGTAAGGGCCCCGGTTCCGGGGAGCTGTTTTTT
TRBV9	TRBD1	TRBJ1-2	.	CASSPRQGAVDGYTF	TGTGCCAGCAGCCCTCGACAGGGGGCGGTGGATGGCTACACCTTC
TRBV5-4	.	TRBJ2-1	.	CASSFSISGYNEQFF	TGTGCCAGCAGCTTCAGTATTAGCGGCTACAATGAGCAGTTCTTC
TRBV2	.	TRBJ2-1	.	CASSEGGIGSYNEQFF	TGTGCCAGCAGTGAAGGGGGGATCGGCTCCTACAATGAGCAGTTCTTC
TRBV19	.	TRBJ1-2	.	CASSAWTAGYTF	TGTGCCAGTAGTGCTTGGACGGCGGGCTACACCTTC
TRBV6-4	.	TRBJ1-1	few	CASSDSGRVAEAFF	TGTGCCAGCAGTGACTCGGGAAGGGTCGCTGAAGCTTTCTTT
TRBV5-8	.	TRBJ2-1	.	CASSSHRVSSYNEQFF	TGTGCCAGCAGCTCACACAGGGTAAGCTCCTACAATGAGCAGTTCTTC
TRBV6-6	TRBD2	TRBJ2-3	.	CASRRTSGSSTDTQYF	TGTGCCAGCAGACGGACTAGCGGGAGCAGCACAGATACGCAGTATTTT
TRBV27	.	TRBJ1-2	.	CASSLRAEKYGYTF	TGTGCCAGCAGTTTAAGGGCAGAAAAGTATGGCTACACCTTC
TRBV4-2	.	TRBJ2-3	.	CASSLRLIDTQYF	TGTGCCAGCAGCCTTCGACTAATAGATACGCAGTATTTT
TRBV5-6	TRBD2	TRBJ2-3	once	CASSLAGLAGKDTQYF	TGTGCCAGCAGCTTGGCCGGGCTAGCGGGGAAAGATACGCAGTATTTT
TRBV5-1	TRBD1	TRBJ1-1	.	CASSLVGTASFVPEAFF	TGCGCCAGCAGCTTGGTCGGGACAGCTTCATTTGTGCCTGAAGCTTTCTTT
TRBV18	.	TRBJ2-7	.	CASSTMGAGSSYEQYF	TGTGCCAGCTCAACAATGGGAGCGGGTAGCTCCTACGAGCAGTACTTC
TRBV30	TRBD1	TRBJ2-3	.	CAWSKTWTGGTGDTQYF	TGTGCCTGGAGCAAAACCTGGACAGGGGGCACAGGAGATACGCAGTATTTT
TRBV27	TRBD1	TRBJ2-7	once	CASGTGAYEQYF	TGTGCCAGCGGCACAGGGGCCTACGAGCAGTACTTC
TRBV27	.	TRBJ2-1	.	CASSQGGNEQFF	TGTGCCAGCAGCCAAGGGGGTAATGAGCAGTTCTTC
TRBV6-1	TRBD1	TRBJ1-3	.	CASSGDRGSSGNTIYF	TGTGCCAGCAGTGGGGACAGGGGCTCCTCTGGAAACACCATATATTTT
TRBV6-5	.	TRBJ1-2	.	CASSYGRGGGNYGYTF	TGTGCCAGCAGTTACGGCCGGGGTGGGGGGAACTATGGCTACACCTTC
TRBV18	TRBD1	TRBJ2-5	.	CASSPTGEETQYF	TGTGCCAGCTCACCGACAGGGGAAGAGACCCAGTACTTC
TRBV5-5	TRBD1	TRBJ1-4	.	CASSLEGQGHEKLFF	TGTGCCAGCAGCTTGGAGGGACAGGGCCATGAAAAACTGTTTTTT
TRBV11-3	TRBD1	TRBJ1-1	.	CASSAHRGLNAEAFF	TGTGCCAGCAGCGCCCACAGGGGTTTAAACGCTGAAGCTTTCTTT
TRBV18	.	TRBJ2-1	.	CASSQYIGEQFF	TGTGCCAGCTCACAATACATAGGCGAGCAGTTCTTC
TRBV7-6	TRBD2	TRBJ2-3	.	CASSRKGLAGTDTQYF	TGTGCCAGCAGCCGGAAGGGACTAGCGGGGACAGATACGCAGTATTTT
TRBV7-3	TRBD1	TRBJ2-1	.	CASSLDSRRTGVDSPRTFF	TGTGCCAGCAGCTTAGACAGTCGGAGGACAGGAGTCGATTCTCCCCGCACGTTCTTC
TRBV7-9	.	TRBJ2-1	.	CASILEDPEDEQFF	TGTGCCAGCATCCTAGAAGACCCCGAGGATGAGCAGTTCTTC
TRBV7-9	.	TRBJ2-7	.	CASSLSSLSYEQYF	TGTGCCAGCAGCTTATCCAGCCTCTCCTACGAGCAGTACTTC
TRBV6-1	TRBD2	TRBJ2-5	.	CASSEAGTSGGLVQETQYF	TGTGCCAGCAGTGAAGCAGGGACTAGCGGGGGGCTCGTTCAAGAGACCCAGTACTTC
TRBV5-4	.	TRBJ1-1	.	CASSRGQDTEAFF	TGTGCCAGCAGCCGCGGACAAGACACTGAAGCTTTCTTT
TRBV5-1	TRBD2	TRBJ2-1	.	CASSLGGLAGGGDEQFF	TGCGCCAGCAGCTTGGGTGGCCTAGCGGGAGGAGGGGATGAGCAGTTCTTC
TRBV7-2	.	TRBJ1-5	.	CASSFLYSNQPQHF	TGTGCCAGCAGCTTTCTATACAGCAATCAGCCCCAGCATTTT
TRBV7-6	TRBD1	TRBJ1-1	once	CASSRRQGVEGTEAFF	TGTGCCAGCAGCCGCCGACAGGGGGTTGAGGGTACTGAAGCTTTCTTT
TRBV4-3	.	TRBJ2-5	.	CASSQDPLMETQYF	TGCGCCAGCAGCCAAGATCCACTTATGGAGACCCAGTACTTC
TRBV9	.	TRBJ1-1	.	CASSVGAGQNTEAFF	TGTGCCAGCAGCGTAGGGGCTGGGCAGAACACTGAAGCTTTCTTT
TRBV7-6	.	TRBJ2-3	.	CASSLALADTQYF	TGTGCCAGCAGCTTAGCCCTGGCAGATACGCAGTATTTT
TRBV9	.	TRBJ2-5	.	CASSAPLRQGLETQYF	TGTGCCAGCAGCGCACCCCTTCGGCAGGGGCTAGAGACCCAGTACTTC
TRBV19	TRBD1	TRBJ1-5	few	CASRDRGYQPQHF	TGTGCCAGTAGAGACAGGGGTTATCAGCCCCAGCATTTT
TRBV10-3	.	TRBJ1-1	once	CAIRQGHMNTEAFF	TGTGCCATCCGGCAGGGACATATGAACACTGAAGCTTTCTTT
TRBV2	.	TRBJ1-2	once	CASRFTSSYGYTF	TGTGCCAGCAGATTCACAAGCTCCTATGGCTACACCTTC
TRBV9	TRBD1	TRBJ2-3	.	CASSTGTGGSTDTQYF	TGTGCCAGCAGCACCGGGACAGGGGGTAGCACAGATACGCAGTATTTT
TRBV27	.	TRBJ2-1	.	CASSRDSWRGNEQFF	TGTGCCAGCAGCAGGGACTCCTGGCGAGGGAATGAGCAGTTCTTC
TRBV6-5	TRBD1	TRBJ1-2	.	CASSYVTGATYGYTF	TGTGCCAGCAGTTACGTGACAGGGGCTACCTATGGCTACACCTTC
TRBV18	.	TRBJ1-2	.	CASSPPYDNYGYTF	TGTGCCAGCTCACCTCCGTACGACAACTATGGCTACACCTTC
TRBV11-1	.	TRBJ2-6	.	CASSSRTALSGANVLTF	TGTGCCAGCAGCTCACGGACAGCGCTCTCTGGGGCCAACGTCCTGACTTTC